This T cell receptor beta chain derives from a study of cytomegalovirus exposure and HLA in healthy donors. Whole-study results and caveats: It was reported in a later analysis that an Asian-associated ancestry cluster showed fewer N-insertions than the roughly 670-donor mean. Common viral pathogens (according to a later analysis) appeared linked to several of the most significant clusters.

Losses at the gene ends were 2 bases for V and 2 bases for J; bases not matched to a gene: 7. The CDR3 spans 16 residues. The germline gives CDR1 SGHDT, CDR2 YYEEEE. Comments on this clone: The antigen is unknown.

13 Jbeta primers and 60 Vbeta primers were used for the PCR. Source study methods: Unique TCR beta chains totaled some 80 million in a later count, with roughly 11 million of them shared. Sequenced by immunoSEQ multiplex PCR; TCRdb stores in-frame clones only, minus some. D and trimming come from the DNA, and the V and J calls and clone size come from that table. In the table there are roughly 120,000 clones, 75% to 85% of which are singletons. The chain combines TRBV5-6 with TRBJ2-7, with TRBD1 matching 10 bases. The sequencing input was PBMCs. The TCR originated in a man younger than 35 in good health and CMV-seronegative. The CDR3 DNA reads TGTGCCAGCAGCTTCAGAGGGACAGGGGCACCCTACGAGCAGTACTTC. Translation gives CASSFRGTGAPYEQYF.